This T cell receptor (beta chain) originates from a study of cytomegalovirus exposure and HLA in healthy donors. Notes on the study in general: The study reported that TCR beta sequences accurately predicted HLA-A and HLA-B alleles in most subjects. Across HLA loci, a later analysis found differing TCR association rates, with DRB1 most and HLA-C fewest.

V was pared by 0 bases and J by 9 bases, with 9 bases of the junction left unmatched. Germline V lookup: CDR1 LGHNA, CDR2 YNFKEQ. The length of the CDR3 is 16 residues. At sampling all donors were nominally healthy, likely with unrecorded immune exposures. It was with 60 Vbeta and 13 Jbeta primers that the PCR ran. Some clones are missing from TCRdb's copy, which holds only in-frame ones; the method was immunoSEQ multiplex PCR. Of 150,000 to 200,000 clones detected, around 80% appear once; the ten largest clones hold 1.4%. As for this clone: What it recognizes is unknown.

This TCR was recovered from a woman aged 30 to 39 in good health and CMV-seropositive. The sample taken for sequencing was PBMCs. The chain combines TRBV4-2 with TRBJ2-1; 9 nucleotides align to TRBD1. The CDR3 sequence: CASSQDRDRVMLEQFF. CDR3 coding DNA: TGTGCCAGCAGCCAAGACCGGGACAGGGTAATGCTTGAGCAGTTCTTC.